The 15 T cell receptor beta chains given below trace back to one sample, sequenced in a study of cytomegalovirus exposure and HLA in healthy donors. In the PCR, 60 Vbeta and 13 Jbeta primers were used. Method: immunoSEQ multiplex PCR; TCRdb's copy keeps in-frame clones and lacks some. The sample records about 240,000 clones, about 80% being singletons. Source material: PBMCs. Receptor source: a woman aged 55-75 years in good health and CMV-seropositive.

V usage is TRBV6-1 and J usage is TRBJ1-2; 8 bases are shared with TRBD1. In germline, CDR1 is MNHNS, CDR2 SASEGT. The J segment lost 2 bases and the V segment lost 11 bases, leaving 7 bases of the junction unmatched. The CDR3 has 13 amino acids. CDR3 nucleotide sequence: TGTGCCGGCCAGGGGGCGGAGAACTATGGCTACACCTTC. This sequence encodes CAGQGAENYGYTF.

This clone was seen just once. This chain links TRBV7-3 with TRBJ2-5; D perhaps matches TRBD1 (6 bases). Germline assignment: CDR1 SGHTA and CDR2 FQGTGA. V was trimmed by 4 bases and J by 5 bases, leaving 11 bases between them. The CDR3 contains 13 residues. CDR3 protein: CASSSRGRETQYF. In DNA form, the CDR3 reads TGTGCCAGCAGCTCCAGGGGAAGGGAGACCCAGTACTTC.

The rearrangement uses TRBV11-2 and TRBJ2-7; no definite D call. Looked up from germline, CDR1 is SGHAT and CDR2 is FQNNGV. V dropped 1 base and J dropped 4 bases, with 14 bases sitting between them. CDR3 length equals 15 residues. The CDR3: CASSLARPLEYEQYF. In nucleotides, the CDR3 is TGTGCCAGCAGCTTAGCCAGGCCTTTAGAATACGAGCAGTACTTC.

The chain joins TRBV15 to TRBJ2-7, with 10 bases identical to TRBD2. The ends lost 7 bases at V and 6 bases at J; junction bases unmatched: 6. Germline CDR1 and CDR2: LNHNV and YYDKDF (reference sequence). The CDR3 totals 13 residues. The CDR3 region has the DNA TGTGCCACCATCAGCGGGAGGGCGGTCGAGCAGTACTTC. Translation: CATISGRAVEQYF.

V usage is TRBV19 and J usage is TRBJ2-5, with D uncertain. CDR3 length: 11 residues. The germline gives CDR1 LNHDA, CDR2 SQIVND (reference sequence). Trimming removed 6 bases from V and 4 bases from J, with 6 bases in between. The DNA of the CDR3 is TGTGCCAGTAGCCTAAGAGAGACCCAGTACTTC. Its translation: CASSLRETQYF.

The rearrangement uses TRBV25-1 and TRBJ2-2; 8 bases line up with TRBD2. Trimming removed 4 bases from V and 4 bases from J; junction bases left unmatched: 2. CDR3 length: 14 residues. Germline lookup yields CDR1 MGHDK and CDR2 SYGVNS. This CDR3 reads CASSVAGGTGELFF. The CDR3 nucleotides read TGTGCCAGCAGTGTGGCGGGGGGCACCGGGGAGCTGTTTTTT.

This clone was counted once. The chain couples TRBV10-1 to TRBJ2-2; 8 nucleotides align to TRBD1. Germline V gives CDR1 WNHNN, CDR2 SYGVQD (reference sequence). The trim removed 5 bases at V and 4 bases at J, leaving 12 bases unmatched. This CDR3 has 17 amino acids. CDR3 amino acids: CASSPRDRGVGTGELFF. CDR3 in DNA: TGCGCCAGCAGTCCCCGCGACAGGGGTGTGGGCACCGGGGAGCTGTTTTTT.

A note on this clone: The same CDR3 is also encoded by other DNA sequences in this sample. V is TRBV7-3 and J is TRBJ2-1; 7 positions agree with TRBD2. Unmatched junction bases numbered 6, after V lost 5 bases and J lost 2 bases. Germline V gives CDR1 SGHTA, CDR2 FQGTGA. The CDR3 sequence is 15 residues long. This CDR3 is CASSLGRGPYNEQFF. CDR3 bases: TGTGCCAGCAGCCTAGGGAGGGGACCCTACAATGAGCAGTTCTTC.

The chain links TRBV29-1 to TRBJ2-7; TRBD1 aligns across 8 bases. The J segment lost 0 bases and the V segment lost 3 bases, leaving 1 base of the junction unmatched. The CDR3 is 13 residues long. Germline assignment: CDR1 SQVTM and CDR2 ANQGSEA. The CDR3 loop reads CSVEGQDSYEQYF. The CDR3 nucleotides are TGCAGCGTTGAGGGACAGGACTCCTACGAGCAGTACTTC.

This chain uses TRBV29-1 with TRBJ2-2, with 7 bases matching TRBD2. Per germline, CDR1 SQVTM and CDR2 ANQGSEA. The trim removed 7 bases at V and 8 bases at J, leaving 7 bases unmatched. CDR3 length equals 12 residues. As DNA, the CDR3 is TGCAGCGGACTCGGGGGGTTGGGGGAGCTGTTTTTT. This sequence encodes CSGLGGLGELFF.

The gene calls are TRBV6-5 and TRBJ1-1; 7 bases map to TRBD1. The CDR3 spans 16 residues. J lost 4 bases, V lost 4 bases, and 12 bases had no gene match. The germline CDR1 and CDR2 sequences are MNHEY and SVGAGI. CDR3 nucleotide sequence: TGTGCCAGCAGTTCTAGGGGGCCGTTCTGGGGCACTGAAGCTTTCTTT. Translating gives CASSSRGPFWGTEAFF.

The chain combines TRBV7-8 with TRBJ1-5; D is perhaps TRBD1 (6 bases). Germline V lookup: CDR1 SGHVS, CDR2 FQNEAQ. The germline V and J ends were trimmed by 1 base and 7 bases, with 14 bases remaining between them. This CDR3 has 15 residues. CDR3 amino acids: CASSLGGGRGQPQHF. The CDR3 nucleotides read TGTGCCAGCAGCTTAGGGGGGGGGCGGGGACAGCCCCAGCATTTT.

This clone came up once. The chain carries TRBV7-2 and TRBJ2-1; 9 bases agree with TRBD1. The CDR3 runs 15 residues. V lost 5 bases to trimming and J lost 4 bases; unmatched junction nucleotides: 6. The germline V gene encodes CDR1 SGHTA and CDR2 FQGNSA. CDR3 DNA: TGTGCCAGCAGCCCGGACAGGGGCGGATACAATGAGCAGTTCTTC. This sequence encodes CASSPDRGGYNEQFF.

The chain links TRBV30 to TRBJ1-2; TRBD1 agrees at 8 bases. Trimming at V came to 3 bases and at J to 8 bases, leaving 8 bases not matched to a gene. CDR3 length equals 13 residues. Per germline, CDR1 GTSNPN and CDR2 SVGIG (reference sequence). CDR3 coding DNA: TGTGCCTGGAGGCTTCAGGGGGCCATCGGCTACACCTTC. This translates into CAWRLQGAIGYTF. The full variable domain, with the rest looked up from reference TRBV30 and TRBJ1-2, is SQTIHQWPATLVQPVGSPLSLECTVEGTSNPNLYWYRQAAGRGLQLLFYSVGIGQISSEVPQNLSASRPQDRQFILSSKKLLLSDSGFYLCAWRLQGAIGYTFGSGTRLTVV.

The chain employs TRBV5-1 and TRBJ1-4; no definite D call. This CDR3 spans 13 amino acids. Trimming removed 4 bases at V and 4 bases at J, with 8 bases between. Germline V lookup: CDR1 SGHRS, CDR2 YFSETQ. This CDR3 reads CASSANSNEKLFF. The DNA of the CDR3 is TGCGCCAGCAGCGCCAACAGTAATGAAAAACTGTTTTTT.